The rows below give T cell receptor beta chains drawn from one sample of a study of T-cell reconstitution after alpha-beta-depleted transplantation in children. TCRdb re-called the PCR reads through MiXCR, storing one row per CDR3 protein. Of about 540,000 distinct CDR3 sequences in the sample, about a sixth were seen once. Sequenced here: PBMCs from the stem cell graft donor, sampled from the stem cell graft. These receptors came from a human donor who donated a stem cell graft to a child with acute lymphoblastic leukemia. Both conserved end residues are part of each CDR3. Each record gives: J gene, clone size, D gene, V gene, CDR3 DNA, CDR3 protein. D genes are given only for firm matches. Not every row has a clone size; where given, it reads once, few, many or a size class.

TRBJ2-1 . . TRBV5-1 TGCGCCAGCAGCTTTCTTTACTCCTACAATGAGCAGTTCTTC CASSFLYSYNEQFF
TRBJ2-7 . TRBD1 TRBV12-3/TRBV12-4 TGTGCCAGCGTCCCGGGACAGGGTTCCTACGAGCAGTACTTC CASVPGQGSYEQYF
TRBJ2-5 . . TRBV14 TGTGCCAGCAGCCAAGAGGGAGGCCTCGGAAGTAGAGAGACCCAGTACTTC CASSQEGGLGSRETQYF
TRBJ1-1 few . TRBV15 TGTGCCACCAGCAGAGAGTCCCTACAGGGCGGGAACACTGAAGCTTTCTTT CATSRESLQGGNTEAFF
TRBJ2-2 . TRBD2 TRBV5-1 TGCGCCAGCAGCAGCGGACTAGCGGATAACACCGGGGAGCTGTTTTTT CASSSGLADNTGELFF
TRBJ2-1 few . TRBV20-1 TGCAGTGCTAGTACTAGGATCTACAATGAGCAGTTCTTC CSASTRIYNEQFF
TRBJ1-1 . . TRBV29-1 TGCAGCGTTGTGGGGGATGTGAACACTGAAGCTTTCTTT CSVVGDVNTEAFF
TRBJ1-5 . TRBD1 TRBV5-1 TGCGCCAGCAGCTTAGGGGACAGGGGTAATCAGCCCCAGCATTTT CASSLGDRGNQPQHF
TRBJ2-3 . TRBD2 TRBV5-4 TGTGCCAGCAGCGCGGGACTACCCACAGATACGCAGTATTTT CASSAGLPTDTQYF
TRBJ1-1 few . TRBV7-8 TGTGCCAGCAGCTTATACGAGAACACTGAAGCTTTCTTT CASSLYENTEAFF
TRBJ1-5 few . TRBV27 TGTGCCAGCAGTGCGGGACGGTATAGCAATCAGCCCCAGCATTTT CASSAGRYSNQPQHF
TRBJ2-7 few . TRBV12-3/TRBV12-4 TGTGCCAGCAGTCCGCCTGGCCAGGCCGAGCAGTACTTC CASSPPGQAEQYF
TRBJ2-3 . . TRBV20-1 TGCAGTGCCGAAACAGGGTTAGGAGATACGCAGTATTTT CSAETGLGDTQYF
TRBJ2-3 . . TRBV6-1 TGTGCCAGCAAGACCCACCTCAGCACAGATACGCAGTATTTT CASKTHLSTDTQYF
TRBJ1-2 few . TRBV15 TGTGCCACCAGCAAATCCAGGGCCGGGTATGGCTACACCTTC CATSKSRAGYGYTF
TRBJ2-1 many . TRBV20-1 TGCAGTGGCTCTAGAAACAATGAGCAGTTCTTC CSGSRNNEQFF
TRBJ2-7 few TRBD1 TRBV2 TGTGCCAGCAGTGCGACAGGGCTTAACTACGAGCAGTACTTC CASSATGLNYEQYF
TRBJ2-2 few . TRBV5-5 TGTGCCAGCAGCTTGGTTGGGGTCTGGACCGGGGAGCTGTTTTTT CASSLVGVWTGELFF
TRBJ2-2 few . TRBV7-8 TGTGCCAGCAGCTGGGTAATAGGGGAGCTGTTTTTT CASSWVIGELFF
TRBJ1-5 . TRBD1 TRBV5-8 TGTGCCAGCAGCTCTCCGGGACAGGGCAGTAGCAATCAGCCCCAGCATTTT CASSSPGQGSSNQPQHF
TRBJ1-4 few . TRBV7-6 TGTGCCAGCAGCCCCCGCGATAGGTCAACTAATGAAAAACTGTTTTTT CASSPRDRSTNEKLFF
TRBJ2-1 few TRBD2 TRBV20-1 TGCAGTGCTAGACTAGCGGGACTCAATGAGCAGTTCTTC CSARLAGLNEQFF
TRBJ2-7 few . TRBV27 TGTGCCAGCAGTTCTTTGACGGATCCCTACGAGCAGTACTTC CASSSLTDPYEQYF
TRBJ2-3 . TRBD2 TRBV19 TGTGCCAGTAGTATGGGGAAGGGAGGGCTGACAGATACGCAGTATTTT CASSMGKGGLTDTQYF
TRBJ1-5 . . TRBV28 TGTGCCAGCACCACTCGAGGGGTGACTGATCAGCCCCAGCATTTT CASTTRGVTDQPQHF
TRBJ2-5 . TRBD2 TRBV15 TGTGCCACCAGCAGAGATCCTAGGGCGGGAGGGCTAAAAGTCGAGACCCAGTACTTC CATSRDPRAGGLKVETQYF
TRBJ2-3 few . TRBV5-1 TGCGCCAGCAACTTATCAGGGGGCACAGATACGCAGTATTTT CASNLSGGTDTQYF